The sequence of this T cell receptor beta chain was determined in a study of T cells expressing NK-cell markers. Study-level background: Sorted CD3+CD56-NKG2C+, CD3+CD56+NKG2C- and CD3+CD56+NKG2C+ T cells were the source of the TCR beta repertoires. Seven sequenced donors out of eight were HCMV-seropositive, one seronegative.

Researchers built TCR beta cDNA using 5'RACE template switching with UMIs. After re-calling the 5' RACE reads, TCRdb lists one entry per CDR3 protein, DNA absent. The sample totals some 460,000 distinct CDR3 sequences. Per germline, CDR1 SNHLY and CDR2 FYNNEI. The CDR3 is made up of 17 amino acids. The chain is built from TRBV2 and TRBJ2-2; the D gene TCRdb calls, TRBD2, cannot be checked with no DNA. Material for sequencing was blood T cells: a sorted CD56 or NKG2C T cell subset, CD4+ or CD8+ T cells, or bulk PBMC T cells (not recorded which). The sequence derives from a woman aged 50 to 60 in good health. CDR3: CASSEALNSGSTGELFF.